This TCR beta chain was profiled in a study of T-cell reconstitution after alpha-beta-depleted transplantation in children. Regarding the study as a whole: The origin of alpha-beta T cells about two months after transplant was reportedly several hundred expanded graft clones. T-cell numbers and diversity one year post-transplant derived largely from freshly generated T cells. Some patients' high day-60 TCRbeta diversity was attributed to recipient cells surviving conditioning.

In its sample, this clonotype was seen many times. Its antigen is undetermined. A TCRbeta library incorporating unique molecular identifiers was prepared. TCRdb reprocessed the PCR reads via MiXCR and lists one record per CDR3 protein. This sample yields fewer than 750,000 distinct CDR3 sequences, of which more than 20% are seen a single time; about 14% belongs to the top ten. The CDR3 loop spans 15 amino acids. V was clipped by 7 bases and J by 0 bases, with 12 bases between them. Germline lookup yields CDR1 MNHEY and CDR2 SVGAGI. The rearrangement links TRBV6-5 to TRBJ2-2; D is uncertain. The sample here was PBMCs, mostly from graft donor cells, taken 360 days after TCRalphabeta/CD19-depleted stem cell transplant. This receptor was identified in a boy in the first two years of life who had a stem cell transplant for acute myeloid leukemia, so the T cells may come from the graft donor. The CDR3 reads CASNLGVTNTGELFF. The CDR3 bases are TGTGCCAGCAACCTTGGAGTTACGAACACCGGGGAGCTGTTTTTT.